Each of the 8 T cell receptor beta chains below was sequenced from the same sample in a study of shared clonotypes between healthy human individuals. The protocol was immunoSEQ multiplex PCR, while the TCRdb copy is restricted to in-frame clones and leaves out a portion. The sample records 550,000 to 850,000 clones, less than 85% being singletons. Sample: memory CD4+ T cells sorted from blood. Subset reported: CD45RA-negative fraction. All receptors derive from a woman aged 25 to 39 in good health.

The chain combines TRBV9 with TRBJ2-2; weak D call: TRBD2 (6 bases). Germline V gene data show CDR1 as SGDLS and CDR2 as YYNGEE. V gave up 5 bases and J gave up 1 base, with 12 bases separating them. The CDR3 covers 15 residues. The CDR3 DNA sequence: TGTGCCAGCAGGCCTATGCGGGGGAACACCGGGGAGCTGTTTTTT. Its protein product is CASRPMRGNTGELFF.

The CDR3 protein is CASSFFQRATAETQYF. In DNA form, the CDR3 reads TGTGCCAGCAGTTTTTTCCAGCGGGCAACGGCGGAGACCCAGTACTTC. This chain uses TRBV27 with TRBJ2-5, with D possibly matching TRBD2 (6 bases). Germline V gene lookup returns CDR1 MNHEY and CDR2 SMNVEV (reference sequence). CDR3 length equals 16 residues. The V gene lost 3 bases and the J gene lost 5 bases, with 19 bases spanning the gap.

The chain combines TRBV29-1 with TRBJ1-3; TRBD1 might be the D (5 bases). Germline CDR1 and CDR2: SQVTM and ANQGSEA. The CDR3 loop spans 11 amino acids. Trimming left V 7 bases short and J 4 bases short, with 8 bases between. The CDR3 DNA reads TGCAGCGGTAACAGGGGAAACACCATATATTTT. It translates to CSGNRGNTIYF.

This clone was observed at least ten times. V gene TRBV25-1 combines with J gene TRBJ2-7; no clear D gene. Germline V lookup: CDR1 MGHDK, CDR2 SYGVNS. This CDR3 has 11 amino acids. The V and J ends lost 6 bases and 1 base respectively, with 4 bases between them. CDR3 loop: CASSRSYEQYF. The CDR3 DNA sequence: TGTGCCAGCAGCCGGTCCTACGAGCAGTACTTC.

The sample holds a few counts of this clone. CDR3 coding DNA: TGTGCCAGCACAGCGGGGCCCTCCTACGAGCAGTACTTC. Protein: CASTAGPSYEQYF. The gene calls are TRBV2 and TRBJ2-7, with 7 positions matching TRBD2. This CDR3 comprises 13 residues. The J segment lost 0 bases and the V segment lost 7 bases, leaving 3 bases of the junction unmatched. Germline V gene data show CDR1 as SNHLY and CDR2 as FYNNEI.

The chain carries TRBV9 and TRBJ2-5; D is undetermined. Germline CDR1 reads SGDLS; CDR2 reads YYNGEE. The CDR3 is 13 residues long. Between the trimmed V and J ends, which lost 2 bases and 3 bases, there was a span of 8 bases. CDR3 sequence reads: CASSVMSEETQYF. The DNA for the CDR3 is TGTGCCAGCAGCGTGATGTCGGAAGAGACCCAGTACTTC.

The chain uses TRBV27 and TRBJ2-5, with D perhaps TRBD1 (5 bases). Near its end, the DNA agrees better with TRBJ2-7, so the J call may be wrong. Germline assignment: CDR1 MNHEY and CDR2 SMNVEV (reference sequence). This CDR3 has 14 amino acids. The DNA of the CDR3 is TGTGCCAGCAGTTTCCTCCCTAGGGGCTACGAGCAGTACTTC. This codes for CASSFLPRGYEQYF.

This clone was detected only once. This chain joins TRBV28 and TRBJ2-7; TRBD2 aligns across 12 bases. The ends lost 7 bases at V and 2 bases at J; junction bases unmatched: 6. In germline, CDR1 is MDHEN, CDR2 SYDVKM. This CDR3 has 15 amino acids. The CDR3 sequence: CASKTLAGGTYEQYF. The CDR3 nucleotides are TGTGCCAGCAAGACTCTAGCGGGAGGGACCTACGAGCAGTACTTC.